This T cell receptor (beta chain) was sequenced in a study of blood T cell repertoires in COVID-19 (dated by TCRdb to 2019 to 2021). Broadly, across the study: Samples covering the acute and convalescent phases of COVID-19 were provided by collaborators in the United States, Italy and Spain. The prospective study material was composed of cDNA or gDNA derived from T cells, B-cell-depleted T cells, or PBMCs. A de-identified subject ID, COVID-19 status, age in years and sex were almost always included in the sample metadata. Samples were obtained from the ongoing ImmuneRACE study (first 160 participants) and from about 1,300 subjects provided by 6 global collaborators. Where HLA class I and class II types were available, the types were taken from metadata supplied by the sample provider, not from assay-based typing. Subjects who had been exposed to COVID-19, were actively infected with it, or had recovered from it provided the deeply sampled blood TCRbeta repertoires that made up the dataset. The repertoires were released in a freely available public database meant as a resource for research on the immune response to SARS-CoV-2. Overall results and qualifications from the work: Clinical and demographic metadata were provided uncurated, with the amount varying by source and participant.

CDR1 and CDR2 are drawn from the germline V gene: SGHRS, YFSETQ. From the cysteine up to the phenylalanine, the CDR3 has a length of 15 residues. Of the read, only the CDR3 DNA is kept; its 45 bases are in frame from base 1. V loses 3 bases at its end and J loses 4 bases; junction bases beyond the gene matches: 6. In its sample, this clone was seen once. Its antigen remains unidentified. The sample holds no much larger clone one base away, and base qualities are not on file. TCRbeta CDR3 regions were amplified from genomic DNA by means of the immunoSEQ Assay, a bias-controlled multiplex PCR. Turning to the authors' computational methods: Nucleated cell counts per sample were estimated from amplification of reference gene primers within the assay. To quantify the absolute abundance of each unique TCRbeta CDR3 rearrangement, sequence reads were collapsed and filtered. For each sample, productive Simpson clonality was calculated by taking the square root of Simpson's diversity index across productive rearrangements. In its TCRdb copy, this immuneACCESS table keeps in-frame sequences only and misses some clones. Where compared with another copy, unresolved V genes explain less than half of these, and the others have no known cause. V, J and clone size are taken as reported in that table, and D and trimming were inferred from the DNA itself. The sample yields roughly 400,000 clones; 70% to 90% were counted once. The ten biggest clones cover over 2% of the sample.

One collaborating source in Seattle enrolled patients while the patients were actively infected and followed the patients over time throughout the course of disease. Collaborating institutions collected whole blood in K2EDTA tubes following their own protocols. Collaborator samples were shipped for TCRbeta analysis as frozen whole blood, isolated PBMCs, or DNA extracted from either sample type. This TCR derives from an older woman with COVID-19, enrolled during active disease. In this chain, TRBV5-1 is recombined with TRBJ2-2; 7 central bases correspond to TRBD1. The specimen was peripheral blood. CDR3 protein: CASSYDRVGTGELFF. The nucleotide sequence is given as TGCGCCAGCAGCTACGACAGGGTGGGCACCGGGGAGCTGTTTTTT. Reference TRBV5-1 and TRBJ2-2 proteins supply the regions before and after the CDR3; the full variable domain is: KAGVTQTPRYLIKTRGQQVTLSCSPISGHRSVSWYQQTPGQGLQFLFEYFSETQRNKGNFPGRFSGRQFSNSRSEMNVSTLELGDSALYLCASSYDRVGTGELFFGEGSRLTVL.